These 13 T cell receptor beta chains were sequenced from one sample in a study of cytomegalovirus exposure and HLA in healthy donors. The data were produced by immunoSEQ multiplex PCR, yet TCRdb's version contains in-frame clones alone and is incomplete. Seen here are hundreds of thousands of clones, around 87% observed once, and the top ten hold approximately 2%. The sample comprised PBMCs. Every receptor here comes from a woman between 18 and 29 years old in good health and CMV-seropositive.

On this clone itself: Distinct nucleotide sequences in the sample also encode this CDR3. The V call is TRBV27, the J call TRBJ2-7; 7 positions match TRBD2. Germline CDR1 is MNHEY and CDR2 is SMNVEV (reference sequence). The ends lost 3 bases at V and 1 base at J; junction bases unmatched: 3. CDR3 length: 14 amino acids. This CDR3 is CASSFGGSSYEQYF. The CDR3 nucleotides read TGTGCCAGCAGTTTCGGGGGGAGTTCCTACGAGCAGTACTTC.

This rearrangement joins TRBV5-4 to TRBJ2-5, with D possibly being TRBD2 (6 bases). This CDR3 spans 15 amino acids. Trimming left V 3 bases short and J 5 bases short, with 17 bases between. The germline gives CDR1 SGHNT, CDR2 YYREEE (reference sequence). CDR3 DNA sequence: TGTGCCAGCAGCTCTTCGGCCCTGGAGGGGGAGACCCAGTACTTC. Translated: CASSSSALEGETQYF.

CDR3 sequence (DNA): TGTGCCAGCAGCCAAGAAGGATCGGGGTCCTCTGGAAACACCATATATTTT. This encodes CASSQEGSGSSGNTIYF. The J gene is TRBJ1-3, the V gene TRBV4-2; the D is unclear. The CDR3 spans 17 residues. Germline values: CDR1 LGHNA, CDR2 YNFKEQ. The V end lost 0 bases, the J end lost 0 bases, and 12 bases lay between the germline ends.

V usage is TRBV5-1 and J usage is TRBJ2-1; perhaps TRBD2 as D (6 bases). Germline V lookup: CDR1 SGHRS, CDR2 YFSETQ. This CDR3 contains 17 residues. The V end lost 0 bases, the J end lost 2 bases, and 15 bases lay between the germline ends. CDR3 in amino acids: CASSLGGGERAYNEQFF. CDR3 DNA sequence: TGCGCCAGCAGCTTGGGGGGCGGGGAAAGAGCCTACAATGAGCAGTTCTTC.

This clone appeared a single time. V gene TRBV14 combines with J gene TRBJ2-7; 11 bases fit TRBD2. The trim removed 2 bases at V and 4 bases at J, leaving 4 bases unmatched. The CDR3 is 15 amino acids. Germline values: CDR1 SGHDN, CDR2 FVKESK. CDR3 coding DNA: TGTGCCAGCAGCCAAATCCTAGCGGGAGGATACGAGCAGTACTTC. As protein: CASSQILAGGYEQYF.

This clone was seen just once. V usage is TRBV28 and J usage is TRBJ2-5; 9 bases are shared with TRBD1. Germline V gives CDR1 MDHEN, CDR2 SYDVKM. J lost 4 bases, V lost 6 bases, and 12 bases had no gene match. CDR3 size: 16 residues. The DNA of the CDR3 is TGTGCCAGCAGCTCACCGACCGGGACAGGGTTAGAGACCCAGTACTTC. It codes for CASSSPTGTGLETQYF.

The V gene is TRBV5-1, the J gene TRBJ1-3; possibly TRBD1 for D (5 bases). V was cut by 1 base and J by 3 bases, with 14 bases left in between. This CDR3 spans 16 amino acids. Germline values: CDR1 SGHRS, CDR2 YFSETQ. This chain's CDR3 is CASSLYPNGGGNTIYF. CDR3 DNA: TGCGCCAGCAGCTTGTACCCCAACGGGGGTGGAAACACCATATATTTT. Supplemented by reference TRBV5-1 and TRBJ1-3, the full variable domain reads KAGVTQTPRYLIKTRGQQVTLSCSPISGHRSVSWYQQTPGQGLQFLFEYFSETQRNKGNFPGRFSGRQFSNSRSEMNVSTLELGDSALYLCASSLYPNGGGNTIYFGEGSWLTVV.

The CDR3 DNA reads as TGTGCCAGCAGTTTCCCTTCAGGCCTTTATGGCTACACCTTC. This encodes CASSFPSGLYGYTF. The J gene is TRBJ1-2, the V gene TRBV28; D call uncertain. This CDR3 comprises 14 residues. Between the trimmed V and J ends, which lost 3 bases and 5 bases, there was a span of 13 bases. Germline CDR1 is MDHEN and CDR2 is SYDVKM.

The rearrangement joins TRBV27 to TRBJ1-4; 7 nucleotides agree with TRBD1. V was pared by 3 bases and J by 7 bases, with 11 bases of the junction left unmatched. This CDR3 comprises 16 residues. CDR1 is MNHEY, CDR2 SMNVEV, per germline (reference sequence). CDR3 residues: CASSFGRTGFGEKLFF. Here the CDR3 DNA reads TGTGCCAGCAGTTTTGGTCGGACAGGTTTCGGTGAAAAACTGTTTTTT.

The V gene is TRBV19, the J gene TRBJ1-1; possibly TRBD1 for D (5 bases). Looked up from germline, CDR1 is LNHDA and CDR2 is SQIVND (reference sequence). The V end lost 4 bases, the J end lost 0 bases, and 15 bases lay between the germline ends. CDR3 length: 16 residues. DNA for the CDR3: TGTGCCAGTAGTAACGGGGCGGGAGTTATGAACACTGAAGCTTTCTTT. Translation gives CASSNGAGVMNTEAFF.

V is TRBV5-4 and J is TRBJ2-7, with D possibly TRBD2 on 6 matching bases. The CDR3 loop spans 14 amino acids. The V gene lost 4 bases and the J gene lost 1 base, with 12 bases spanning the gap. The V gene's germline CDR1 is SGHNT and CDR2 YYREEE (reference sequence). The CDR3 bases are TGTGCCAGCAGCGAGGGACTCCCTTCCTACGAGCAGTACTTC. As protein: CASSEGLPSYEQYF. Supplemented by reference TRBV5-4 and TRBJ2-7, the full variable domain reads ETGVTQSPTHLIKTRGQQVTLRCSSQSGHNTVSWYQQALGQGPQFIFQYYREEENGRGNFPPRFSGLQFPNYSSELNVNALELDDSALYLCASSEGLPSYEQYFGPGTRLTVT.

CDR3 protein: CASSFKAGAAQPQHF. The CDR3 DNA reads TGTGCCAGCAGTTTTAAGGCCGGAGCGGCTCAGCCCCAGCATTTT. J is TRBJ1-5 and V is TRBV28; unclear D gene. Germline values: CDR1 MDHEN, CDR2 SYDVKM. This CDR3 has 15 amino acids. With 3 bases removed from V and 6 bases from J, the gap between germline ends came to 15 bases.

The chain uses TRBV28 and TRBJ1-5; D gene unclear. Trimming removed 2 bases at V and 1 base at J, with 12 bases between. The CDR3 has 16 amino acids. The germline V gene has CDR1 MDHEN and CDR2 SYDVKM. CDR3 sequence (DNA): TGTGCCAGCAGTTTAGAAAGAGGATTGAGCAATCAGCCCCAGCATTTT. It yields the protein CASSLERGLSNQPQHF. Filled out from reference TRBV28 and TRBJ1-5, the complete variable domain reads DVKVTQSSRYLVKRTGEKVFLECVQDMDHENMFWYRQDPGLGLRLIYFSYDVKMKEKGDIPEGYSVSREKKERFSLILESASTNQTSMYLCASSLERGLSNQPQHFGDGTRLSIL.